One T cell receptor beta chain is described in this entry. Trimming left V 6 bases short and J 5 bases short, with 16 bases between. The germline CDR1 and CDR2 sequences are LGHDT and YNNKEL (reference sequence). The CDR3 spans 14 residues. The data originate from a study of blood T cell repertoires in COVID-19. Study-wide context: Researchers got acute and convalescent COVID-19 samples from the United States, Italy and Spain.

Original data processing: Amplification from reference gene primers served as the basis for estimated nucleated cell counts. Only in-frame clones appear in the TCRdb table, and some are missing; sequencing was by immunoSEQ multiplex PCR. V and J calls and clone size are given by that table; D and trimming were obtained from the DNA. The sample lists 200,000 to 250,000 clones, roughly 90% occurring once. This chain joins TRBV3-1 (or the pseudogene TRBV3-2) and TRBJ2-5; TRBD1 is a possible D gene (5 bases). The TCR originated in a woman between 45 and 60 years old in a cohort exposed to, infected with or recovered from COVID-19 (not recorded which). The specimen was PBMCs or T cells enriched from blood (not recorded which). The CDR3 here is CASSPGRGWETQYF. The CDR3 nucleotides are TGTGCCAGCAGTCCAGGAAGGGGTTGGGAGACCCAGTACTTC.